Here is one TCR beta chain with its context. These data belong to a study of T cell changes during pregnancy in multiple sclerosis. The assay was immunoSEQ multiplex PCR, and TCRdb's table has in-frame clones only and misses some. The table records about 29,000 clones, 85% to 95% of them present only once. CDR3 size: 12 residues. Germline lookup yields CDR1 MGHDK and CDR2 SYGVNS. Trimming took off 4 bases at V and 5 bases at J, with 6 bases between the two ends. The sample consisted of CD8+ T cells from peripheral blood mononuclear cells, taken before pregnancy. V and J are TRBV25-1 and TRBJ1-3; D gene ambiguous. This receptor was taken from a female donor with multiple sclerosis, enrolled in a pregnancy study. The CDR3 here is CASSGGRNTIYF. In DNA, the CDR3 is TGTGCCAGCAGTGGAGGGAGAAACACCATATATTTT.